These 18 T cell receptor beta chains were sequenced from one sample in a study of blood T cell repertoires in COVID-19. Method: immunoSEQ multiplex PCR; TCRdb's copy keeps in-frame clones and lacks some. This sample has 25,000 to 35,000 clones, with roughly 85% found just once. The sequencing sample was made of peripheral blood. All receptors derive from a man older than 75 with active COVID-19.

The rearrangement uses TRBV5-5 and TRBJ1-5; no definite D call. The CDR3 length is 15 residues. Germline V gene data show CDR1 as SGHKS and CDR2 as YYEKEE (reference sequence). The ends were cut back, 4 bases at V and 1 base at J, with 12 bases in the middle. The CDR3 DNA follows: TGTGCCAGCAGCCGGGCGGGTTTAAGCAATCAGCCCCAGCATTTT. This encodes CASSRAGLSNQPQHF.

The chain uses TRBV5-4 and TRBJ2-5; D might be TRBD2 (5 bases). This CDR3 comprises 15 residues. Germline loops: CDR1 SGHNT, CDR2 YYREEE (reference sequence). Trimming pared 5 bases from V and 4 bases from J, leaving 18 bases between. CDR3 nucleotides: TGTGCCAGCAGTAACACTCCCGGGGAGATAGAGACCCAGTACTTC. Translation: CASSNTPGEIETQYF.

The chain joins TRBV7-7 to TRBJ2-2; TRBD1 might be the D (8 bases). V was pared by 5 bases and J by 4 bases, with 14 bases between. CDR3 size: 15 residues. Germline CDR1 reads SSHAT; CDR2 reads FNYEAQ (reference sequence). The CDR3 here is CASSPTGGVTGELFF. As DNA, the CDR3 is TGTGCCAGCAGCCCCACAGGGGGGGTCACCGGGGAGCTGTTTTTT. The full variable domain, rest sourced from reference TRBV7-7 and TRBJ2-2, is GAGVSQSPRYKVTKRGQDVTLRCDPISSHATLYWYQQALGQGPEFLTYFNYEAQPDKSGLPSDRFSAERPEGSISTLTIQRTEQRDSAMYRCASSPTGGVTGELFFGEGSRLTVL.

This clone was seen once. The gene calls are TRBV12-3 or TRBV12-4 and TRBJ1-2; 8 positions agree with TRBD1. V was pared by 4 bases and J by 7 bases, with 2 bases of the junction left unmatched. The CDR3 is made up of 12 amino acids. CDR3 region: CASSSQGGGYTF. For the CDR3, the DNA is TGTGCCAGCAGTTCACAGGGGGGTGGCTACACCTTC.

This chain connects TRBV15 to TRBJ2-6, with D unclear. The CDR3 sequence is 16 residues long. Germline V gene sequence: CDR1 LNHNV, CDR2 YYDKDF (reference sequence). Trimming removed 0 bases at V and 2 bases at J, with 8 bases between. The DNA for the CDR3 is TGTGCCACCAGCAGAGACGCCCTAGCTGGGGCCAACGTCCTGACTTTC. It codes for CATSRDALAGANVLTF.

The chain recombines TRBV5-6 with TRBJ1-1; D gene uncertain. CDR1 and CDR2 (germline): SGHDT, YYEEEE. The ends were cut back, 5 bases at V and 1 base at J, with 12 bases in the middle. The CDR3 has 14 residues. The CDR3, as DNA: TGTGCCAGCAGTACCAGGCTTGAGAACACTGAAGCTTTCTTT. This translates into CASSTRLENTEAFF. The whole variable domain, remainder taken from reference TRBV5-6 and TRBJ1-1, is DAGVTQSPTHLIKTRGQQVTLRCSPKSGHDTVSWYQQALGQGPQFIFQYYEEEERQRGNFPDRFSGHQFPNYSSELNVNALLLGDSALYLCASSTRLENTEAFFGQGTRLTVV.

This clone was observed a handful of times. CDR3 sequence (DNA): TGTGCCAGCAGCTTGGGACTAGCGGGGAACAATGAGCAGTTCTTC. It specifies CASSLGLAGNNEQFF. This sequence joins TRBV13 and TRBJ2-1, with TRBD2 matching 13 bases. V dropped 3 bases and J dropped 5; count of bases not matched to a gene: 1. In germline, CDR1 is PRHDT, CDR2 FYEKMQ (reference sequence). The length of the CDR3 is 15 residues.

CDR3 protein: CASSSRDRETQYF. The CDR3 DNA reads TGTGCCAGTAGTTCCCGGGACAGAGAGACCCAGTACTTC. The chain employs TRBV19 and TRBJ2-5; 7 bases match TRBD1. This CDR3 comprises 13 residues. Germline CDR1 LNHDA, CDR2 SQIVND (reference sequence). The V gene end was trimmed by 5 bases and the J gene end by 4 bases; junction bases not matched to a gene: 4.

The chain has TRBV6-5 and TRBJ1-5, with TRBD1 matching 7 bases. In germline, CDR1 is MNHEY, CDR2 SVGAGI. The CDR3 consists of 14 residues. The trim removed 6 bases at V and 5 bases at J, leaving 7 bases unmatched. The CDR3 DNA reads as TGTGCCAGCAGGAGGGGGCGCAAGGATCAGCCCCAGCATTTT. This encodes CASRRGRKDQPQHF.

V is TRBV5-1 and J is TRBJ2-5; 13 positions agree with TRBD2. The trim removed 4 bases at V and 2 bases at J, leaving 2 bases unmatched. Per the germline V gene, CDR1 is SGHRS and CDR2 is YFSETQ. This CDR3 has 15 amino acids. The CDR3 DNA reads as TGCGCCAGCAGCCTGGGACTAGCGGGGCAAGAGACCCAGTACTTC. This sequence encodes CASSLGLAGQETQYF. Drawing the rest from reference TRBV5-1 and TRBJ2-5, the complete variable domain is KAGVTQTPRYLIKTRGQQVTLSCSPISGHRSVSWYQQTPGQGLQFLFEYFSETQRNKGNFPGRFSGRQFSNSRSEMNVSTLELGDSALYLCASSLGLAGQETQYFGPGTRLLVL.

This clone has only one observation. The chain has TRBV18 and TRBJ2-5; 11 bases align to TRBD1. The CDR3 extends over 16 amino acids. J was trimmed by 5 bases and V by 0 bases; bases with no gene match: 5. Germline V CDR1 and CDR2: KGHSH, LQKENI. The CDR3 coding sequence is TGTGCCAGCTCACCACCGGCGGACAGGGGGCTCGAGACCCAGTACTTC. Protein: CASSPPADRGLETQYF.

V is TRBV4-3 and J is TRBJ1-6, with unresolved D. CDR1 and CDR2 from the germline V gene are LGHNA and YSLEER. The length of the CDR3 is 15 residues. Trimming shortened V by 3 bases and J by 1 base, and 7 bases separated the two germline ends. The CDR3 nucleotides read TGCGCCAGCAGCCAGCAGGATTCCTATAATTCACCCCTCCACTTT. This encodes CASSQQDSYNSPLHF.

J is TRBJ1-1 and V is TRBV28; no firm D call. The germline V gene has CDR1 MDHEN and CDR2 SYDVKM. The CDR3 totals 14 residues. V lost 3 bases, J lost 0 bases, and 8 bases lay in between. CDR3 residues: CASSFQKMNTEAFF. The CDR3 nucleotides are TGTGCCAGCAGTTTTCAGAAAATGAACACTGAAGCTTTCTTT. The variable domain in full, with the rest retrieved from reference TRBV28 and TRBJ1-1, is DVKVTQSSRYLVKRTGEKVFLECVQDMDHENMFWYRQDPGLGLRLIYFSYDVKMKEKGDIPEGYSVSREKKERFSLILESASTNQTSMYLCASSFQKMNTEAFFGQGTRLTVV.

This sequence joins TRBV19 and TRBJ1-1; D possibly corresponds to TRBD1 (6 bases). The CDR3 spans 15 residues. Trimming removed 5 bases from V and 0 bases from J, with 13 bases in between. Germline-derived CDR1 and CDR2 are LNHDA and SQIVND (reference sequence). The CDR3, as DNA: TGTGCCAGTAGTCTGACGGACAGCCTGAACACTGAAGCTTTCTTT. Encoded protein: CASSLTDSLNTEAFF.

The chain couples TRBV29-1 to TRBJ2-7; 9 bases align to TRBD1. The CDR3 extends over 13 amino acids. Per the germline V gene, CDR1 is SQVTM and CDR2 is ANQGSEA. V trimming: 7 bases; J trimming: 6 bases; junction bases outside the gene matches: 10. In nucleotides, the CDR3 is TGCAGCGCAGAAAGGGGACAGGGAGTCGAGCAGTACTTC. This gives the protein CSAERGQGVEQYF.

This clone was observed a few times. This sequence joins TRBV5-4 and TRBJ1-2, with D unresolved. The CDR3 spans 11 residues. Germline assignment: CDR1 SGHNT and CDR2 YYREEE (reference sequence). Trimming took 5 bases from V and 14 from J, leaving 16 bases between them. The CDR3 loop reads CASSHSGSPTF. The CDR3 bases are TGTGCCAGCAGTCATTCGGGAAGCCCAACCTTC. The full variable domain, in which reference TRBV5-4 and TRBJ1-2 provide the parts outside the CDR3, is ETGVTQSPTHLIKTRGQQVTLRCSSQSGHNTVSWYQQALGQGPQFIFQYYREEENGRGNFPPRFSGLQFPNYSSELNVNALELDDSALYLCASSHSGSPTFGSGTRLTVV.

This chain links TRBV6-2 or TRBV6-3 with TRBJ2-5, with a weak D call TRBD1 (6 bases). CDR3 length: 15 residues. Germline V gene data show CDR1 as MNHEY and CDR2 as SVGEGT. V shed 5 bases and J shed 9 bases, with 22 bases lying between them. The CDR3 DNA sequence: TGTGCCAGCAGTCGGGGATTTGACAGGAGCGGAGCCCAGTACTTC. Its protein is CASSRGFDRSGAQYF.

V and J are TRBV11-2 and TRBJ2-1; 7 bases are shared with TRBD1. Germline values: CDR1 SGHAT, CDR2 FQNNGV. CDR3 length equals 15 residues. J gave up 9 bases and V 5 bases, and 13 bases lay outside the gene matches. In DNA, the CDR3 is TGTGCCAGCAGCCTTTCAGGGGGAGCCATATCTGAGCAGTTCTTC. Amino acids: CASSLSGGAISEQFF.